This is a list of T cell receptor beta chains from one sample in a study of T cell clonotyping in hematopoietic cell transplantation. Assay used: immunoSEQ multiplex PCR; TCRdb lists only in-frame clones, some missing. The sample yields approximately 25,000 clones, roughly 95% seen once. The specimen was peripheral blood mononuclear cells. These receptors came from a man aged 45-60 years in good health. Some clones in this sample may be carry-over from other donors' samples. Both conserved end residues are part of each CDR3. Fields, in order: CDR3 protein, V gene.

CDR3 protein: CASSPYLLETGELFF; V gene: TRBV27
CDR3 protein: CSAGNRGNRAEAFF; V gene: TRBV29-1
CDR3 protein: CASSSGQDYGYTF; V gene: TRBV11-1
CDR3 protein: CASSGQTGMIGVLFF; V gene: TRBV28
CDR3 protein: CASSRPSGGVPSTDTQYF; V gene: TRBV5-4
CDR3 protein: CASSEALWQRGNSPLHF; V gene: TRBV6-1
CDR3 protein: CAYPDRDGRKLFF; V gene: TRBV30
CDR3 protein: CASSFSGQGATDTQYF; V gene: TRBV5-4
CDR3 protein: CSVGDPSGLTEAFF; V gene: TRBV29-1
CDR3 protein: CASSHGAGNTQYF; V gene: TRBV7-3
CDR3 protein: CASSPQGMNTEAFF; V gene: TRBV13
CDR3 protein: CASSLGPRADGYTF; V gene: TRBV7-2
CDR3 protein: CASLGGPSTDTQYF; V gene: TRBV7-2
CDR3 protein: CASSDPGTYGIYGYTF; V gene: TRBV25-1
CDR3 protein: CASSLTGVLTEAFF; V gene: TRBV9
CDR3 protein: CASSKNSGTGTQPQHF; V gene: TRBV21-1
CDR3 protein: CASAGGPGGVQPQHF; V gene: TRBV19
CDR3 protein: CASNGARVANTGELFF; V gene: TRBV7-8
CDR3 protein: CASGVTVGTETQYF; V gene: TRBV5-1
CDR3 protein: CASSLQGSSGNTIYF; V gene: TRBV7-2
CDR3 protein: CASSQPWGDQPQHF; V gene: TRBV4-1
CDR3 protein: CASSVVSGGEQFF; V gene: TRBV9
CDR3 protein: CASSPSATGGEQFF; V gene: TRBV18
CDR3 protein: CASSLARGSIGNTIYF; V gene: TRBV7-2
CDR3 protein: CASSPGRDRHTEAFF; V gene: TRBV5-1
CDR3 protein: CASSSPGTMGEQYF; V gene: TRBV6-6
CDR3 protein: CASSEDRGVTEAFF; V gene: TRBV6-5
CDR3 protein: CASLQPGVYQPQHF; V gene: TRBV10-2
CDR3 protein: CASSQEARNTEAFF; V gene: TRBV4-3
CDR3 protein: CASSARGRTGGNYGYTF; V gene: TRBV9
CDR3 protein: CASTTGANGYTF; V gene: TRBV30
CDR3 protein: CASSLNRGSPLHF; V gene: TRBV7-9
CDR3 protein: CASSLVPAGNQPQHF; V gene: TRBV2
CDR3 protein: CASRERGLNYGYTF; V gene: TRBV2
CDR3 protein: CASSPGQGTEAFF; V gene: TRBV5-4
CDR3 protein: CASSSDRGRYGYTF; V gene: TRBV28
CDR3 protein: CASRKRQENNSPLHF; V gene: TRBV19
CDR3 protein: CASSLTGGRDEKLFF; V gene: TRBV5-4
CDR3 protein: CASRPGREREYF; V gene: TRBV6-5
CDR3 protein: CSVVGALDTEAFF; V gene: TRBV29-1
CDR3 protein: CASSPHETQYF; V gene: TRBV11-2
CDR3 protein: CASSPYGLAGPLQETQYF; V gene: TRBV2
CDR3 protein: CASSDTGVYNEQFF; V gene: TRBV2
CDR3 protein: CASRVLLGTDTQYF; V gene: TRBV28
CDR3 protein: CAWSASLRSGNTIYF; V gene: TRBV30
CDR3 protein: CASSLGTGGADTQYF; V gene: TRBV5-4
CDR3 protein: CASSRGSGATGELFF; V gene: TRBV14
CDR3 protein: CASSSLAGEQFF; V gene: TRBV28
CDR3 protein: CASSQVLRQDQPQHF; V gene: TRBV4-3